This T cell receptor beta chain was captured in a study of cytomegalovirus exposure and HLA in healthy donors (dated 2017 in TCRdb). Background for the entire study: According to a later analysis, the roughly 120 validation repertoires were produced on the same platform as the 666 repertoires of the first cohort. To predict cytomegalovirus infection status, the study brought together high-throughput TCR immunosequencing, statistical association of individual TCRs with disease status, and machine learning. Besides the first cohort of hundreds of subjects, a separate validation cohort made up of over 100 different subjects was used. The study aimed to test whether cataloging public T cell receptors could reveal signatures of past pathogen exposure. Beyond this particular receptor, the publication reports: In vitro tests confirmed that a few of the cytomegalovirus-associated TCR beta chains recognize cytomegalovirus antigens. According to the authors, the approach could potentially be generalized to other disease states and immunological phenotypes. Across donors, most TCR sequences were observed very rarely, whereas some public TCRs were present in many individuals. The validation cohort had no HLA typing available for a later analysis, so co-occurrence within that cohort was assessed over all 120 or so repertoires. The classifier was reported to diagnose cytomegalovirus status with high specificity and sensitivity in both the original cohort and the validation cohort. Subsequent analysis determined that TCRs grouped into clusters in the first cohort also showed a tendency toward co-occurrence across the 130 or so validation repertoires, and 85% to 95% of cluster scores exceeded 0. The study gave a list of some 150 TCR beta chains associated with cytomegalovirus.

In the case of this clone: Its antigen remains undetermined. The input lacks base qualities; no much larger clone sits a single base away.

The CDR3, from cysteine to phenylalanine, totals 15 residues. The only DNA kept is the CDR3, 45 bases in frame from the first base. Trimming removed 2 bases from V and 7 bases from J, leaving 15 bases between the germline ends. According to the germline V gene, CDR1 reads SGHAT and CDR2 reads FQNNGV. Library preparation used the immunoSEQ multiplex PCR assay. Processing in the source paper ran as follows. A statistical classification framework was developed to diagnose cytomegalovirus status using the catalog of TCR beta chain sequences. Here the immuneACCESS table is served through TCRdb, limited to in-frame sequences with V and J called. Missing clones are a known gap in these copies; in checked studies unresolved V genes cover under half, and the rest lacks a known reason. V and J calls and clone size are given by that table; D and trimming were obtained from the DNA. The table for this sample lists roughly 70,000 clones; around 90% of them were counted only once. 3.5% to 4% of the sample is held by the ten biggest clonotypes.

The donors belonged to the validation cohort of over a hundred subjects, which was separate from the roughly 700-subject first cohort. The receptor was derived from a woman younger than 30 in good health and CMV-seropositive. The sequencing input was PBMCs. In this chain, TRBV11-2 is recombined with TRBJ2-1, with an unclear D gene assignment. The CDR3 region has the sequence CASSLLGLGKNEQFF. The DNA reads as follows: TGTGCCAGCAGCTTACTCGGGTTAGGTAAGAATGAGCAGTTCTTC.